Sequencing of this T cell receptor beta chain was carried out in a study of cytomegalovirus exposure and HLA in healthy donors. Study background: Counted in an early data release were some 81 million unique TCRs from HLA-typed donors. Overall study results and limits: TCR beta sequences reportedly predicted most subjects' HLA-A and HLA-B alleles accurately. Most TCR sequences were rare, but some public TCRs occurred in many donors.

Worth noting for this clone: As yet, its antigen is unknown.

PCR was performed using 60 Vbeta and 13 Jbeta primers. Measured with immunoSEQ multiplex PCR; TCRdb has only the in-frame clones, and not every one. The table includes around 100,000 clones, roughly three quarters detected once. The trim removed 2 bases at V and 5 bases at J, leaving 8 bases unmatched. Germline loops: CDR1 SGHTA, CDR2 FQGTGA. The CDR3 loop spans 15 amino acids. The rearrangement joins TRBV7-3 to TRBJ2-5, with 7 bases lining up with TRBD2. The sample comprised PBMCs. The clonotype originates from a male donor in good health and CMV-seropositive. CDR3 sequence reads: CASSLAAGLGETQYF. In DNA form, the CDR3 reads TGTGCCAGCAGCTTAGCAGCGGGACTTGGGGAGACCCAGTACTTC.